The source of this T cell receptor (beta chain) is a study of cytomegalovirus exposure and HLA in healthy donors. Germline assignment: CDR1 SGHDT and CDR2 YYEEEE. J lost 8 bases, V lost 6 bases, and 14 bases had no gene match. The CDR3 sequence is 15 residues long. Both 60 Vbeta primers and 13 Jbeta primers went into the PCR. Here immunoSEQ multiplex PCR was the method, and the copy in TCRdb shows in-frame clones only, minus some. Here the sample table reports around 40,000 clones. Study observations and caveats: Some V segments, including TRBV6-2 and TRBV6-3, were excluded as indistinguishable. In a later analysis, at a false discovery rate of 0.05, about 17,000 TCR beta sequences matched HLA alleles.

In regard to this clone: Its antigen is undetermined.

The TCR was taken from a man aged 25-45 years in good health and CMV-seronegative. V and J are TRBV5-6 and TRBJ1-2, with 9 bases that match TRBD1. Sequenced input: PBMCs. The CDR3 loop is CASNQQGAVVIGYTF. DNA for the CDR3: TGTGCCAGCAACCAACAGGGGGCGGTTGTAATCGGCTACACCTTC.